Reported below is one TCR beta chain. One end of the junction varies from germline; a read error may be responsible. A second PCR of about 7 to 12 cycles used a sample-barcoded 5' primer and a J-beta primer mix. Each CDR3 protein is one row after TCRdb ran MiXCR on the 5' RACE reads. The sample includes roughly 1.6 million distinct CDR3 sequences, almost 35% of them seen just once. This sample is drawn from a study of blood T cells in healthy people across ages. The CDR3 is 14 amino acids. CDR1 ENHRY and CDR2 SYGVKD come from the germline V gene. The TCR originated in a woman in her twenties or thirties in good health. The rearrangement uses TRBV10-3 and TRBJ1-2, with TRBD1 identical over 10 bases. The sequencing sample was made of blood. CDR3 in DNA: TGTGCCAACAGTGAGGACAGGGGGGGATGTGGCTACACCTTC. It codes for CANSEDRGGCGYTF.